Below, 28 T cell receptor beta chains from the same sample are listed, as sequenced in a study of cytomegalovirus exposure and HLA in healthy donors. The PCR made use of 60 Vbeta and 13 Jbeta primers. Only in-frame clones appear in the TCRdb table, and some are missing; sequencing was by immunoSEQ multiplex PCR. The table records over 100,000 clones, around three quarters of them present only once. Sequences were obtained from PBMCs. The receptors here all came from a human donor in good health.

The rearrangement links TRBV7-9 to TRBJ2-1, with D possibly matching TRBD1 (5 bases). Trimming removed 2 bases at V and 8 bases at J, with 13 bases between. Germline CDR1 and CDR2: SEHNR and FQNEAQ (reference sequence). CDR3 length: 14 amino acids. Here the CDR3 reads CASSLQGVGDEQFF. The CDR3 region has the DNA TGTGCCAGCAGCTTACAAGGGGTGGGCGATGAGCAGTTCTTC.

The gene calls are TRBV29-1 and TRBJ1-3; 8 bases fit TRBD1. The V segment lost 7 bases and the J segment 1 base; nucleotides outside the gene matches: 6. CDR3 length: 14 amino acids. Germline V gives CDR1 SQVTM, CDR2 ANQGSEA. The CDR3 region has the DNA TGCAGCGCCAGGACAGGGCTTTCTGGAAACACCATATATTTT. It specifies CSARTGLSGNTIYF.

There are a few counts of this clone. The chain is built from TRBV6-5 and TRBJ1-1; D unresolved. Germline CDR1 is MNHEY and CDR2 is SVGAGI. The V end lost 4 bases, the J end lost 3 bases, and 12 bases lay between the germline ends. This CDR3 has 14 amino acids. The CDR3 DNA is TGTGCCAGCAGTTCAGTTTTTCGGGACACTGAAGCTTTCTTT. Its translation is CASSSVFRDTEAFF.

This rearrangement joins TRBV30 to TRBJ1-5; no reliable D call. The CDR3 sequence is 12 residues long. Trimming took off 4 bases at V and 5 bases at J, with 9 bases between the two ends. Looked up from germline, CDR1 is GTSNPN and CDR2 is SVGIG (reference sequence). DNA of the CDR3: TGTGCCTGGAATTTTCCTTATCAGCCCCAGCATTTT. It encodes CAWNFPYQPQHF. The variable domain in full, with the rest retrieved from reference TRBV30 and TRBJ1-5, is SQTIHQWPATLVQPVGSPLSLECTVEGTSNPNLYWYRQAAGRGLQLLFYSVGIGQISSEVPQNLSASRPQDRQFILSSKKLLLSDSGFYLCAWNFPYQPQHFGDGTRLSIL.

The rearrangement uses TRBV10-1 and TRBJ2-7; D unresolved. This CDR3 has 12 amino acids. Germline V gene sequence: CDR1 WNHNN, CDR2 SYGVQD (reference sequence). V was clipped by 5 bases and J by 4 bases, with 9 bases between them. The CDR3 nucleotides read TGCGCCAGCAGTACTGATAATTACGAGCAGTACTTC. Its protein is CASSTDNYEQYF.

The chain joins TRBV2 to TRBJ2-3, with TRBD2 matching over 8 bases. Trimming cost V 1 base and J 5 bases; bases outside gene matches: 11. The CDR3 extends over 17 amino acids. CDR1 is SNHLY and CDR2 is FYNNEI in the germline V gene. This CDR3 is CASSEVWREASGDTQYF. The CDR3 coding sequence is TGTGCCAGCAGTGAAGTTTGGCGGGAGGCCAGCGGAGATACGCAGTATTTT.

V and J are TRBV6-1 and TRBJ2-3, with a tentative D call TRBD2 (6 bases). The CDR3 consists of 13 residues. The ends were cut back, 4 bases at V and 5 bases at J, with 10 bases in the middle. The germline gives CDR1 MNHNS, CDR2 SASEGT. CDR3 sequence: CASSGEGGDTQYF. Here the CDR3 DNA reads TGTGCCAGCAGTGGCGAGGGAGGAGATACGCAGTATTTT.

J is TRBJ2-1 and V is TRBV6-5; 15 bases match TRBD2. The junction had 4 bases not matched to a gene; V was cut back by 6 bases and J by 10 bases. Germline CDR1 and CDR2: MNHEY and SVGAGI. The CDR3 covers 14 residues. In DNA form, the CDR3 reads TGTGCCAGCAGGGGGACTAGCGGGGGGACCGAGCAGTTCTTC. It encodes CASRGTSGGTEQFF.

CDR3 in amino acids: CASSLSVGGTDTQYF. As DNA, the CDR3 is TGTGCCAGCAGCTTATCAGTAGGGGGCACAGATACGCAGTATTTT. The chain carries TRBV7-2 and TRBJ2-3; D might be TRBD1 (5 bases). The CDR3 length is 15 residues. The ends were cut back, 2 bases at V and 1 base at J, with 10 bases in the middle. Germline V gene lookup returns CDR1 SGHTA and CDR2 FQGNSA.

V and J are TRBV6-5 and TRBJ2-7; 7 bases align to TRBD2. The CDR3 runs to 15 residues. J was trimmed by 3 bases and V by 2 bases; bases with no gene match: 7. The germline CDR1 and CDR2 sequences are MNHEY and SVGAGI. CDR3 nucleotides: TGTGCCAGCAGTTACGTGGCGGGAGCGCTCTACGAGCAGTACTTC. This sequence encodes CASSYVAGALYEQYF.

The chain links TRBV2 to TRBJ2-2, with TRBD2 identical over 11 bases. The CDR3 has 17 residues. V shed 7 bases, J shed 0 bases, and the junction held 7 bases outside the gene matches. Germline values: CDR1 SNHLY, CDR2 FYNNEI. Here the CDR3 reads CASILAGGLTNTGELFF. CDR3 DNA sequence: TGTGCCAGCATCCTAGCGGGAGGCCTAACGAACACCGGGGAGCTGTTTTTT.

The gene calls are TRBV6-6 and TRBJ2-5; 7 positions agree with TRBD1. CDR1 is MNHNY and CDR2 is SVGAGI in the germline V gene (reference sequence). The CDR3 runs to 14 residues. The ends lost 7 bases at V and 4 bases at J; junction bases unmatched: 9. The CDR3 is CASTLLGGLETQYF. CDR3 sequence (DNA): TGTGCCAGCACCCTCTTAGGGGGCTTAGAGACCCAGTACTTC.

Written as DNA, the CDR3 is TGTGCCAGCAGCCCCCAGGGGATTAACTATGGCTACACCTTC. It codes for CASSPQGINYGYTF. V usage is TRBV7-2 and J usage is TRBJ1-2, with D perhaps TRBD1 (6 bases). Trimming removed 5 bases from V and 1 base from J, with 11 bases in between. There are 14 residues in the CDR3. CDR1 and CDR2 (germline): SGHTA, FQGNSA. Looking up the rest from reference TRBV7-2 and TRBJ1-2 gives the full variable domain: GAGVSQSPSNKVTEKGKDVELRCDPISGHTALYWYRQSLGQGLEFLIYFQGNSAPDKSGLPSDRFSAERTGGSVSTLTIQRTQQEDSAVYLCASSPQGINYGYTFGSGTRLTVV.

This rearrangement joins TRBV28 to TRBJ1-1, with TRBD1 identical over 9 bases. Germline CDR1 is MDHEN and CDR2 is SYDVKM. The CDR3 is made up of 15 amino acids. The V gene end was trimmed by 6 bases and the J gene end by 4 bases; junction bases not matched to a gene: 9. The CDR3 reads CASSLSTGGRTEAFF. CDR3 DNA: TGTGCCAGCAGCCTTTCAACAGGGGGCCGCACTGAAGCTTTCTTT.

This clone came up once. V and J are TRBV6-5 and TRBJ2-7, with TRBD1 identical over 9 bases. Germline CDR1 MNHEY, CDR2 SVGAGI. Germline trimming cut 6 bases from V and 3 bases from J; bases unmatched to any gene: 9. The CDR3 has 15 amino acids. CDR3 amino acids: CASRITGGQDYEQYF. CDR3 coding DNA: TGTGCCAGCAGGATTACAGGGGGCCAGGACTACGAGCAGTACTTC.

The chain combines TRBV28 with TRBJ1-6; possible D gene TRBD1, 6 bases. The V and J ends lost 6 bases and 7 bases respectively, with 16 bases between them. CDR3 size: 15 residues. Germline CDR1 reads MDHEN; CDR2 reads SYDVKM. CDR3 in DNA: TGTGCCAGCAGGGGCGGTCTCAGGGGAAATTCACCCCTCCACTTT. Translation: CASRGGLRGNSPLHF.

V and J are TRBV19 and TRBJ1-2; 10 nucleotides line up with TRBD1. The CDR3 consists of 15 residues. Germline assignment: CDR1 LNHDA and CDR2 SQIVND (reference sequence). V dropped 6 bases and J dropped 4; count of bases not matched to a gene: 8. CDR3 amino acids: CASRDRDRGFYGYTF. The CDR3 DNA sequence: TGTGCCAGTAGAGACCGGGACAGGGGATTCTATGGCTACACCTTC.

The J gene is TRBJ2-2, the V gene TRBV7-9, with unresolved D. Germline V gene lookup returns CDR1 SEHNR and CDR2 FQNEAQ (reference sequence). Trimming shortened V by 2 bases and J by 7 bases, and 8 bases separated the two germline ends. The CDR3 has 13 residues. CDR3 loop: CASSLNSYGELFF. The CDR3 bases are TGTGCCAGCAGCTTAAACAGTTACGGGGAGCTGTTTTTT. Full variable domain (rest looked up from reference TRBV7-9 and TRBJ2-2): DTGVSQNPRHKITKRGQNVTFRCDPISEHNRLYWYRQTLGQGPEFLTYFQNEAQLEKSRLLSDRFSAERPKGSFSTLEIQRTEQGDSAMYLCASSLNSYGELFFGEGSRLTVL.

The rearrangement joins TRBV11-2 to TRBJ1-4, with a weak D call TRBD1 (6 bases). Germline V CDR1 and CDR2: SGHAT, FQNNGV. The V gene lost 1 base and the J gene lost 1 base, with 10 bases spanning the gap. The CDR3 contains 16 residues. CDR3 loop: CASSLGTGITNEKLFF. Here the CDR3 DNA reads TGTGCCAGCAGCTTAGGAACAGGGATAACTAATGAAAAACTGTTTTTT.

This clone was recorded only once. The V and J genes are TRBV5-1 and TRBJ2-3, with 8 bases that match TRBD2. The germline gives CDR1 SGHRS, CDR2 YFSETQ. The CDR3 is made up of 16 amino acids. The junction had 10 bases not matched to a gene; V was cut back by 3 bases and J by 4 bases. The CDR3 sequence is CASSSTLSGGSDTQYF. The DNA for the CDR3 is TGCGCCAGCAGCTCCACCCTCAGCGGGGGTTCAGATACGCAGTATTTT.

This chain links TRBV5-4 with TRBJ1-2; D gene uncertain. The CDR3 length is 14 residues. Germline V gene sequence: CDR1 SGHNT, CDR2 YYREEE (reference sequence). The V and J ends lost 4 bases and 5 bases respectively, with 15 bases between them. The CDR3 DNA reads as TGTGCCAGCAGCCCCCCTGACCCGGGATATGGCTACACCTTC. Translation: CASSPPDPGYGYTF. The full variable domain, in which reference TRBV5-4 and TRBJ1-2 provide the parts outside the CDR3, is ETGVTQSPTHLIKTRGQQVTLRCSSQSGHNTVSWYQQALGQGPQFIFQYYREEENGRGNFPPRFSGLQFPNYSSELNVNALELDDSALYLCASSPPDPGYGYTFGSGTRLTVV.

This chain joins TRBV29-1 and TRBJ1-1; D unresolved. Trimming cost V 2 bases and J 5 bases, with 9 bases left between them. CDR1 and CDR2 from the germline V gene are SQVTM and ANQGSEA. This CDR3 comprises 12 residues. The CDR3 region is CSVEPARTEAFF. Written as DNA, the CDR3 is TGCAGCGTTGAACCCGCGAGGACTGAAGCTTTCTTT.

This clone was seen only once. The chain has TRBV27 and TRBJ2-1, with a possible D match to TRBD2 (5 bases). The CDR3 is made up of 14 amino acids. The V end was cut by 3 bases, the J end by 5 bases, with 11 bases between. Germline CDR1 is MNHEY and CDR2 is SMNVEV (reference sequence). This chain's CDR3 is CASSFRTGNNEQFF. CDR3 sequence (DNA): TGTGCCAGCAGTTTTAGGACTGGGAACAATGAGCAGTTCTTC.

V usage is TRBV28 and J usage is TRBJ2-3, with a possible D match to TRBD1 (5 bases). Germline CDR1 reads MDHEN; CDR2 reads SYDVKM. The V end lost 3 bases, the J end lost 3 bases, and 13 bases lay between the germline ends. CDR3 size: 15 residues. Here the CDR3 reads CASSFGHRGTDTQYF. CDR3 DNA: TGTGCCAGCAGTTTCGGCCATAGGGGAACAGATACGCAGTATTTT.

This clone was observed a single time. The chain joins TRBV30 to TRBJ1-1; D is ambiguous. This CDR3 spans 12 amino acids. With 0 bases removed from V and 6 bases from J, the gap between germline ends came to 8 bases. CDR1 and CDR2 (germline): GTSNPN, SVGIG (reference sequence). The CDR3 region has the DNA TGTGCCTGGAGTGTATCGGAGTCTGAAGCTTTCTTT. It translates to CAWSVSESEAFF.

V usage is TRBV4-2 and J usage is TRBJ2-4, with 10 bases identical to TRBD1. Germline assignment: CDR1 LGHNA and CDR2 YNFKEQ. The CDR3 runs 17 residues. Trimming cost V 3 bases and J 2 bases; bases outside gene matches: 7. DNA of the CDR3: TGTGCCAGCAGCCAGGAAGGGACAGGGGCCCCCAAAAACATTCAGTACTTC. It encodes CASSQEGTGAPKNIQYF.

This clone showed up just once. The CDR3 DNA sequence: TGTGCCAGCAGCCTGCAGGGGGGTCAGTACAATGAGCAGTTCTTC. Its protein is CASSLQGGQYNEQFF. The chain links TRBV14 to TRBJ2-1; D might be TRBD1 (7 bases). Germline CDR1 is SGHDN and CDR2 is FVKESK. The CDR3 extends over 15 amino acids. V lost 4 bases, J lost 4 bases, and 14 bases lay in between.

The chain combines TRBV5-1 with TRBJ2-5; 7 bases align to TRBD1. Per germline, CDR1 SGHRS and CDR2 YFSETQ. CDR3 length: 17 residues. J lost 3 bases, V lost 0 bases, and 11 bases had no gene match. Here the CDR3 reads CASSLGDRTDGKETQYF. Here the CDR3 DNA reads TGCGCCAGCAGCTTGGGGGACAGAACGGACGGCAAAGAGACCCAGTACTTC.